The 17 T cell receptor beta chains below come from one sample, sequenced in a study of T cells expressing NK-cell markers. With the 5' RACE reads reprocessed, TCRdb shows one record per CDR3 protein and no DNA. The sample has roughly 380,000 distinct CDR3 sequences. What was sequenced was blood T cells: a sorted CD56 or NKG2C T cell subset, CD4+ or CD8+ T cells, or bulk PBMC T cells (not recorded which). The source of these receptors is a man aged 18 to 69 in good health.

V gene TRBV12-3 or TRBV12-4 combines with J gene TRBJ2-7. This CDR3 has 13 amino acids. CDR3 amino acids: CASSLRPNYEQYF.

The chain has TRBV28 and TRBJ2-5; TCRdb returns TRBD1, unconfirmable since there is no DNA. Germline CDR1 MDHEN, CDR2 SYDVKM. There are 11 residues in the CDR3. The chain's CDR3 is CASSLTGAQYF.

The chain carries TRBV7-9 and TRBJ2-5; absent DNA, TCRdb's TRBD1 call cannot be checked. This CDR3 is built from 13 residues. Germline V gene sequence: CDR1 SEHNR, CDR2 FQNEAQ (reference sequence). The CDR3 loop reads CASAPEGSETQYF.

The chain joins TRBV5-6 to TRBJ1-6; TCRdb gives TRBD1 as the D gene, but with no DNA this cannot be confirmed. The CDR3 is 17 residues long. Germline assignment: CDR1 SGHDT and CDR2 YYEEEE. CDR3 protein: CASSIGQTSSYNSPLHF.

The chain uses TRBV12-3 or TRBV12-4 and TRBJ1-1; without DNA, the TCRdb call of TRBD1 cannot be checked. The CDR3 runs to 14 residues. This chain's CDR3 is CASTRQGGGTEAFF.

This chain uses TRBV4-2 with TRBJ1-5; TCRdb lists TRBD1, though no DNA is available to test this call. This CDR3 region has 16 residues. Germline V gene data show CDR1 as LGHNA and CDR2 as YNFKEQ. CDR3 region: CASSQLTGGSNQPQHF.

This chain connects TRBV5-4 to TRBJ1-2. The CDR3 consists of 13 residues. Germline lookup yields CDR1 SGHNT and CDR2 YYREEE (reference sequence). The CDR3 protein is CASSLVSGLGYTF.

The CDR3 region is CATSDSGTGFFEQFF. This sequence joins TRBV24-1 and TRBJ2-1; TCRdb designates TRBD1, a call that cannot be tested without DNA. CDR3 length: 15 residues. The germline V gene encodes CDR1 KGHDR and CDR2 SFDVKD.

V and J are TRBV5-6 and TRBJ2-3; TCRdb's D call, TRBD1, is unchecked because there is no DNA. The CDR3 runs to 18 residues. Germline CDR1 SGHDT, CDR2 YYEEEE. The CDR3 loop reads CASSLSLRGTLSTDTQYF.

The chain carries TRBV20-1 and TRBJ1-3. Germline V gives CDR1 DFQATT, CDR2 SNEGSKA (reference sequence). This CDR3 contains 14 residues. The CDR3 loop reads CSALPGRAGNTIYF.

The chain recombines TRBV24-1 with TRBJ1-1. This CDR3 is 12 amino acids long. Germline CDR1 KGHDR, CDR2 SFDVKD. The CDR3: CATRGSNTEAFF.

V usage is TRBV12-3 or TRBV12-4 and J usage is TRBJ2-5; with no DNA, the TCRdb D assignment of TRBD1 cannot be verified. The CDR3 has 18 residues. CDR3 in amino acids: CASSRQNHRDRGKETQYF.

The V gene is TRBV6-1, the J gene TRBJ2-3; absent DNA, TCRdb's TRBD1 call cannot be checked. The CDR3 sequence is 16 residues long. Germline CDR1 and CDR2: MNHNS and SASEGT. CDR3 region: CATWGGSTTSTDTQYF.

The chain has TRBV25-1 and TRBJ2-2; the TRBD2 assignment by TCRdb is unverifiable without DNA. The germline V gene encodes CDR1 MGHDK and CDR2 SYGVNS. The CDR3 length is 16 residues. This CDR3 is CASSSRDSTWSGELFF.

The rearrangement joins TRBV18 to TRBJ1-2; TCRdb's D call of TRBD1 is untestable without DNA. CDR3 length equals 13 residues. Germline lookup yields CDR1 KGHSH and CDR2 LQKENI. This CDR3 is CASSPTRQEVYTF. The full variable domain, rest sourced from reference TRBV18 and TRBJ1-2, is NAGVMQNPRHLVRRRGQEARLRCSPMKGHSHVYWYRQLPEEGLKFMVYLQKENIIDESGMPKERFSAEFPKEGPSILRIQQVVRGDSAAYFCASSPTRQEVYTFGSGTRLTVV.

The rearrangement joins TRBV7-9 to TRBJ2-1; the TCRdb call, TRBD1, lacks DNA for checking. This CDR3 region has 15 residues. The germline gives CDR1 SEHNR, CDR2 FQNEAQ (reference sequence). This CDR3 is CASSHSGGSLNEQFF.

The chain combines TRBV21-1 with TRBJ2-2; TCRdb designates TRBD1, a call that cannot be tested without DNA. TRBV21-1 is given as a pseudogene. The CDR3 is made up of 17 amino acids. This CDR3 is CASSPTRGEWMPGSCFF.